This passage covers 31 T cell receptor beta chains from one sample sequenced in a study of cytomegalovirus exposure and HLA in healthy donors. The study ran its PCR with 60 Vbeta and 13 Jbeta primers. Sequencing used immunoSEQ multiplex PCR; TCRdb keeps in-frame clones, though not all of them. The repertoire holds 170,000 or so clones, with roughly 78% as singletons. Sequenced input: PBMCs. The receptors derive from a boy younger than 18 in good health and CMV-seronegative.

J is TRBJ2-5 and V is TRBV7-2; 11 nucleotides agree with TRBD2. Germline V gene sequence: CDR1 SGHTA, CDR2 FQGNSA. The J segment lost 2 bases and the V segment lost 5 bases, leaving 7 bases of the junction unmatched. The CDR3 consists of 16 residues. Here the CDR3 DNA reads TGTGCCAGCAGCCTTCGACTAGCGGGGAATCAAGAGACCCAGTACTTC. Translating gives CASSLRLAGNQETQYF.

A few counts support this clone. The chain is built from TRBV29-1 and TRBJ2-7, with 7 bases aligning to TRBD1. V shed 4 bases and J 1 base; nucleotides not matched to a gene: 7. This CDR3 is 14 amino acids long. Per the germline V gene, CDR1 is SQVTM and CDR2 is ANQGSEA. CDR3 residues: CSVVPEGQSYEQYF. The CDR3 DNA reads TGCAGCGTTGTGCCCGAGGGACAGTCCTACGAGCAGTACTTC.

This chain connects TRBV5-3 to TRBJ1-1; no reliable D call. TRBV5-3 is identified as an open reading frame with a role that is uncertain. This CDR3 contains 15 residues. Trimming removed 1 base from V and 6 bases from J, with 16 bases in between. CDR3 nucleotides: TGTGCCAGAAGCTTGAACGATTCAGGCCGCGCTGAAGCTTTCTTT. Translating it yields CARSLNDSGRAEAFF.

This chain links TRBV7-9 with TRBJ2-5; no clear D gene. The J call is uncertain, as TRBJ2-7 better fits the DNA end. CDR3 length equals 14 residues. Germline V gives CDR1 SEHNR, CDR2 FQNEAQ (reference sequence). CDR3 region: CASSLGVGSYEQYF. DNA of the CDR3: TGTGCCAGCAGCTTAGGGGTCGGGTCCTACGAGCAGTACTTC.

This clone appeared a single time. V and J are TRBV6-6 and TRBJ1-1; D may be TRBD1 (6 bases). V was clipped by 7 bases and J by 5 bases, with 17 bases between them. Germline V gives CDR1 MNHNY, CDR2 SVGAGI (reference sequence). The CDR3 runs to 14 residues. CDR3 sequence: CASIPSGGRTEAFF. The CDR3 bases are TGTGCCAGCATCCCCTCGGGGGGGCGGACTGAAGCTTTCTTT.

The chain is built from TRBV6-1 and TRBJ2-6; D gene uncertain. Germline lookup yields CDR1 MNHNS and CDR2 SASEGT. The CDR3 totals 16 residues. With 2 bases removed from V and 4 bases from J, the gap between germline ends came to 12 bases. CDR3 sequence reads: CASSELSGTGANVLTF. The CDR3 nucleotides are TGTGCCAGCAGTGAACTATCGGGTACGGGGGCCAACGTCCTGACTTTC.

This chain's CDR3 is CASSRPGARDEKLFF. DNA of the CDR3: TGTGCCAGCAGCCGCCCCGGTGCGAGGGATGAAAAACTGTTTTTT. J is TRBJ1-4 and V is TRBV5-4; no reliable D call. The germline V and J ends were trimmed by 4 bases and 6 bases, with 16 bases remaining between them. The germline gives CDR1 SGHNT, CDR2 YYREEE (reference sequence). The CDR3 sequence is 15 residues long.

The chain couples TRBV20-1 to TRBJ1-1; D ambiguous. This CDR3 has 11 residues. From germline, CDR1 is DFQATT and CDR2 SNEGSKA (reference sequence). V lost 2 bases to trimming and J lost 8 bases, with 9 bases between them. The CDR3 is CSARISEEAFF. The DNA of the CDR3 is TGCAGTGCTAGAATATCAGAAGAAGCTTTCTTT.

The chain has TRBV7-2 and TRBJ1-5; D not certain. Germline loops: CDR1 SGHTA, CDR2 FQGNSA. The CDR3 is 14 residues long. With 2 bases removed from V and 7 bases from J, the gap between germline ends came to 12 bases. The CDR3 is CASSLSAGKQPQHF. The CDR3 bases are TGTGCCAGCAGCTTAAGTGCGGGGAAACAGCCCCAGCATTTT.

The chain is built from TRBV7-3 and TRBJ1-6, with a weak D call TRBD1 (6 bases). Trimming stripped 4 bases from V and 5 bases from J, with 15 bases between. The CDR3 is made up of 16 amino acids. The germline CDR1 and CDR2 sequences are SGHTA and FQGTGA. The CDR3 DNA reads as TGTGCCAGCAGCTCGCGTGGGGGCTTCAATAATTCACCCCTCCACTTT. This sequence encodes CASSSRGGFNNSPLHF. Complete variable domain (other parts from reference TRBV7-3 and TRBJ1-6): GAGVSQTPSNKVTEKGKYVELRCDPISGHTALYWYRQSLGQGPEFLIYFQGTGAADDSGLPNDRFFAVRPEGSVSTLKIQRTERGDSAVYLCASSSRGGFNNSPLHFGNGTRLTVT.

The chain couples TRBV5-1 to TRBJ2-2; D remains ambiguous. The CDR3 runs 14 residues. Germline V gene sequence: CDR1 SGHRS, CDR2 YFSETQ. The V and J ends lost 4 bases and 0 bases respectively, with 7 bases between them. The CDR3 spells CASSPLSNTGELFF. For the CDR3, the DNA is TGCGCCAGCAGCCCACTCTCGAACACCGGGGAGCTGTTTTTT.

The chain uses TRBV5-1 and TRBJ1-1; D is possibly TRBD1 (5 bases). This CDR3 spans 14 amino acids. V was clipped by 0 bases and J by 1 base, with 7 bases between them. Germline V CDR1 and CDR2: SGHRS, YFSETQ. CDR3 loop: CASSLVQANTEAFF. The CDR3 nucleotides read TGCGCCAGCAGCTTGGTACAGGCGAACACTGAAGCTTTCTTT. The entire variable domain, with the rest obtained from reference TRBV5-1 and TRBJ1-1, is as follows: KAGVTQTPRYLIKTRGQQVTLSCSPISGHRSVSWYQQTPGQGLQFLFEYFSETQRNKGNFPGRFSGRQFSNSRSEMNVSTLELGDSALYLCASSLVQANTEAFFGQGTRLTVV.

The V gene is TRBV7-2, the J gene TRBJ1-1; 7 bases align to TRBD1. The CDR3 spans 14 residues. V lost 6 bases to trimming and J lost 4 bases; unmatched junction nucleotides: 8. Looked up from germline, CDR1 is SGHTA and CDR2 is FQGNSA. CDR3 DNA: TGTGCCAGCAGTGCTGACAGGGACGGCACTGAAGCTTTCTTT. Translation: CASSADRDGTEAFF.

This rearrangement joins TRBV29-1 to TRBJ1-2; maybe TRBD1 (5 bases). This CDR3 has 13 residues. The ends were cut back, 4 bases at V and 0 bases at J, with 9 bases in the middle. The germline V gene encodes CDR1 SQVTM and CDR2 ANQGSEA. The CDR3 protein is CSVGDRSNYGYTF. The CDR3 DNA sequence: TGCAGCGTTGGTGACAGATCTAACTATGGCTACACCTTC.

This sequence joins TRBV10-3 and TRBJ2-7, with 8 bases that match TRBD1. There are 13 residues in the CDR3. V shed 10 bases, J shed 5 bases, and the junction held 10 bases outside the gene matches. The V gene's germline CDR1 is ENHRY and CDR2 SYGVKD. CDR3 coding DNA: TGTGCCACCTTGGACAGGGCCGGGGACGAGCAGTACTTC. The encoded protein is CATLDRAGDEQYF.

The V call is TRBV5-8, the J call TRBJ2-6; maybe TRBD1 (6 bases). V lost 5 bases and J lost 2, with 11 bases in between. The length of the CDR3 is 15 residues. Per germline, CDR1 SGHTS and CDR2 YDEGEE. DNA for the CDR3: TGTGCCAGCAGACAGACAGGTGCTGGGGCCAACGTCCTGACTTTC. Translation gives CASRQTGAGANVLTF. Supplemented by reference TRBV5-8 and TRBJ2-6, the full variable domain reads EAGVTQSPTHLIKTRGQQATLRCSPISGHTSVYWYQQALGLGLQFLLWYDEGEERNRGNFPPRFSGRQFPNYSSELNVNALELEDSALYLCASRQTGAGANVLTFGAGSRLTVL.

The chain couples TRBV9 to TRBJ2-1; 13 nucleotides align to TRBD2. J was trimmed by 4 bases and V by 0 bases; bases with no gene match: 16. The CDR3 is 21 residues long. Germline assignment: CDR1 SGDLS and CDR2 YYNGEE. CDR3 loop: CASSVGSWTSGSSLFYNEQFF. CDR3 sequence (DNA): TGTGCCAGCAGCGTAGGCAGTTGGACTAGCGGGAGCTCCCTGTTTTACAATGAGCAGTTCTTC. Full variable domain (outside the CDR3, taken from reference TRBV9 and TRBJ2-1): DSGVTQTPKHLITATGQRVTLRCSPRSGDLSVYWYQQSLDQGLQFLIQYYNGEERAKGNILERFSAQQFPDLHSELNLSSLELGDSALYFCASSVGSWTSGSSLFYNEQFFGPGTRLTVL.

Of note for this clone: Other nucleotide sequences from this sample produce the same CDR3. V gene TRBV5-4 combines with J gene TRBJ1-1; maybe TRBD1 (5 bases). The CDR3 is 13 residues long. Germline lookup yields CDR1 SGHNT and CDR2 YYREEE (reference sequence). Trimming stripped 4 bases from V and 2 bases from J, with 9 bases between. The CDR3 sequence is CASSLQGNTEAFF. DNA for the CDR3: TGTGCCAGCAGCCTCCAGGGAAACACTGAAGCTTTCTTT.

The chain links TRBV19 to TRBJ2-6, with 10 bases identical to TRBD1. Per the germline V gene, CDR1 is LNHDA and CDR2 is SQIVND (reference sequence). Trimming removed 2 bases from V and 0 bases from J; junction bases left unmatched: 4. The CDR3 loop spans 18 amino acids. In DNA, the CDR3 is TGTGCCAGTAGTATACCGGGACAGGGGAACTCTGGGGCCAACGTCCTGACTTTC. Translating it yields CASSIPGQGNSGANVLTF.

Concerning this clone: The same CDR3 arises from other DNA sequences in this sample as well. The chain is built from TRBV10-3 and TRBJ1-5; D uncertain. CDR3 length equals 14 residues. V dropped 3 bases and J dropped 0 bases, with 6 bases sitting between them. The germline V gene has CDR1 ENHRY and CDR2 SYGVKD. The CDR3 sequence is CAISESGSNQPQHF. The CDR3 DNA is TGTGCCATCAGTGAATCAGGTAGCAATCAGCCCCAGCATTTT.

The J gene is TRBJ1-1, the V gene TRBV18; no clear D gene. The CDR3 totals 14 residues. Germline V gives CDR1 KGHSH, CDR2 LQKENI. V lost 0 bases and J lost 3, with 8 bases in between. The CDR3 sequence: CASSPPEVDTEAFF. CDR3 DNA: TGTGCCAGCTCACCACCGGAGGTGGACACTGAAGCTTTCTTT.

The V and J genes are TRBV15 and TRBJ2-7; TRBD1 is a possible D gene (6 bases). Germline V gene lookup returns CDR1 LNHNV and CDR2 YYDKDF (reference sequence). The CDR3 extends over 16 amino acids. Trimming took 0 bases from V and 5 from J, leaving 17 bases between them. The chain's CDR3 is CATSRDSGRGFHEQYF. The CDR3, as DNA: TGTGCCACCAGCAGAGATTCCGGCAGGGGTTTCCACGAGCAGTACTTC.

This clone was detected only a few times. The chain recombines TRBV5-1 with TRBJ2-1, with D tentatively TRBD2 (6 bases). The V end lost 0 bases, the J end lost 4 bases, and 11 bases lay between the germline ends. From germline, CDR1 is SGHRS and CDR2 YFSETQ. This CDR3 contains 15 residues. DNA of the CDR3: TGCGCCAGCAGCTTGGGATTTGGGGGGTACAATGAGCAGTTCTTC. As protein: CASSLGFGGYNEQFF.

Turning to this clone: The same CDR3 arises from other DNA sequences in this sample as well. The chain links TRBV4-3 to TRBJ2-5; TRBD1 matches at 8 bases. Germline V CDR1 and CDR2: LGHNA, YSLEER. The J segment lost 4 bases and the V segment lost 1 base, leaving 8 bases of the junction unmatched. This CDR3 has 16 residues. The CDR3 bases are TGCGCCAGCAGCCAAGTCCAGGGGGCAGGAGGAGAGACCCAGTACTTC. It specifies CASSQVQGAGGETQYF.

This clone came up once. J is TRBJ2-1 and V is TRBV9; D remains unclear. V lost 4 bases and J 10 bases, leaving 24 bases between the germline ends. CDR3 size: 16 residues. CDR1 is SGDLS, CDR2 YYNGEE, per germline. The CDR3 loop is CASSPRGVSFSEEQFF. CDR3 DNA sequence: TGTGCCAGCAGCCCCCGAGGTGTGTCCTTCTCAGAGGAGCAGTTCTTC.

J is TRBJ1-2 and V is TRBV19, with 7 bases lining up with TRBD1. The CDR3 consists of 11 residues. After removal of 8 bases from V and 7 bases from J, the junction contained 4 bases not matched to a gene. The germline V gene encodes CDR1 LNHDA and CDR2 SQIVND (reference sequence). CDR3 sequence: CASYRGGGYTF. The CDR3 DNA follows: TGTGCCAGTTACAGGGGAGGTGGCTACACCTTC.

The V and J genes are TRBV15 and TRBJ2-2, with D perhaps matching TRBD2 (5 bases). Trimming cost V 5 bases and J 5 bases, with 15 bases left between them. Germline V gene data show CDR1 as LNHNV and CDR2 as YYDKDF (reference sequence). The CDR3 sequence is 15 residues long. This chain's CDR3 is CATSPRGLRTGELFF. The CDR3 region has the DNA TGTGCCACCAGCCCTCGGGGTCTAAGAACCGGGGAGCTGTTTTTT.

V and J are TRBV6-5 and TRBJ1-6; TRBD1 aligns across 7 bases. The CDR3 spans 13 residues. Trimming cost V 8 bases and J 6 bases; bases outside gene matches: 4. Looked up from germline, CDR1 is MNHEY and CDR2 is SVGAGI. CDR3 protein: CASGTAFNSPLHF. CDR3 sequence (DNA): TGTGCCAGCGGGACAGCATTTAATTCACCCCTCCACTTT.

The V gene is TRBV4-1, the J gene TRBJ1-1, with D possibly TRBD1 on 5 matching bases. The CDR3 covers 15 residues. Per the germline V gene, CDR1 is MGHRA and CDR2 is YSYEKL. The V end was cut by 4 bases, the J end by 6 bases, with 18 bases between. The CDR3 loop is CASSPGGGWDSEAFF. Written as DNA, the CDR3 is TGCGCCAGCAGCCCCGGTGGAGGGTGGGACTCTGAAGCTTTCTTT.

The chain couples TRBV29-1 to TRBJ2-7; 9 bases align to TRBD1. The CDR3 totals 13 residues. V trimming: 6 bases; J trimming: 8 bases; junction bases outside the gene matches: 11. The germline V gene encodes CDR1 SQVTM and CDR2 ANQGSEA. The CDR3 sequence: CSVGSGQGGKQYF. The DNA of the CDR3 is TGCAGCGTCGGTTCGGGACAGGGCGGTAAGCAGTACTTC.

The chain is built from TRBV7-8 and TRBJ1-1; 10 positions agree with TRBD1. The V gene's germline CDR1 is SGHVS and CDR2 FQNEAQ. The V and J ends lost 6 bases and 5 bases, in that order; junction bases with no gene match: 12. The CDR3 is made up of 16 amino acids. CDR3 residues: CASRGVGTGDWTEAFF. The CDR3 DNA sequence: TGTGCCAGCAGGGGGGTCGGGACAGGGGATTGGACTGAAGCTTTCTTT. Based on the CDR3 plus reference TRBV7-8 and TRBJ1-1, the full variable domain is GAGVSQSPRYKVAKRGQDVALRCDPISGHVSLFWYQQALGQGPEFLTYFQNEAQLDKSGLPSDRFFAERPEGSVSTLKIQRTQQEDSAVYLCASRGVGTGDWTEAFFGQGTRLTVV.